This T cell receptor (beta chain) is drawn from a study of technical replicates of blood from several donors. The CDR3 totals 19 residues. J lost 0 bases, V lost 3 bases, and 8 bases had no gene match. Per the germline V gene, CDR1 is LNHNV and CDR2 is YYDKDF (reference sequence). Profiled with immunoSEQ multiplex PCR; TCRdb holds only in-frame clones, not every one. The sample has 11,000 to 15,000 clones; around four fifths are singletons. The chain recombines TRBV15 with TRBJ2-6, with TRBD1 matching over 10 bases. Specimen: PBMCs. This clonotype was obtained from a human donor in good health. DNA for the CDR3: TGTGCCACCAGCAGCGCCGGGACAGGGGCGGGCTCTGGGGCCAACGTCCTGACTTTC. Its protein is CATSSAGTGAGSGANVLTF.